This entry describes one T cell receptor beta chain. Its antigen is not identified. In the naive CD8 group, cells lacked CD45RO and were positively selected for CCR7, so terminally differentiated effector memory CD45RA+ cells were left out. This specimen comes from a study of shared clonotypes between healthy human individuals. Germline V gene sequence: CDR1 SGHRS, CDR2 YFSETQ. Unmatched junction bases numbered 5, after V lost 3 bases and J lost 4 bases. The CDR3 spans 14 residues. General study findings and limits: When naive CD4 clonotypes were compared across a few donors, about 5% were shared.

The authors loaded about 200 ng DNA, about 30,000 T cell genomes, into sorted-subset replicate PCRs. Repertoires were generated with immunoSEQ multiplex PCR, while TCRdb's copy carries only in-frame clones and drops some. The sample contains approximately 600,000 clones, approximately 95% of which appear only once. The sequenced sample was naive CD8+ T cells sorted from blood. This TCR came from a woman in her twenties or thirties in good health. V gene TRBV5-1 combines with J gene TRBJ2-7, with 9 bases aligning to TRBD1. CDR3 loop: CASSSTGTGYEQYF. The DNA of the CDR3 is TGCGCCAGCAGCTCGACCGGGACAGGGTACGAGCAGTACTTC. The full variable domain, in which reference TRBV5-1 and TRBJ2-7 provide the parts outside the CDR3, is KAGVTQTPRYLIKTRGQQVTLSCSPISGHRSVSWYQQTPGQGLQFLFEYFSETQRNKGNFPGRFSGRQFSNSRSEMNVSTLELGDSALYLCASSSTGTGYEQYFGPGTRLTVT.